The 16 T cell receptor beta chains presented below share a single source sample, sequenced in a study of CD8 T cells in Susac syndrome. About 0.5 to 1 ug RNA was reverse transcribed with random hexamers. TCRdb re-called the immunoSEQ multiplex PCR reads through MiXCR, storing one row per CDR3 protein. This table has about 300,000 distinct CDR3 sequences, about 92% appearing once. The sample was CD4+ T cells from PBMCs. The receptors originated from a human donor with multiple sclerosis.

This chain links TRBV7-9 with TRBJ2-5, with 13 bases identical to TRBD2. Per the germline V gene, CDR1 is SEHNR and CDR2 is FQNEAQ (reference sequence). V lost 6 bases and J lost 2; bases outside the gene matches: 6. The CDR3 spans 16 residues. The CDR3 reads CASSYPGLAGQETQYF. CDR3 nucleotides: TGTGCCAGCAGTTATCCGGGACTAGCGGGACAAGAGACCCAGTACTTC.

The chain couples TRBV6-2 or TRBV6-3 to TRBJ2-1; 9 bases map to TRBD2. The germline V gene has CDR1 MNHEY and CDR2 SVGEGT. V dropped 0 bases and J dropped 2; count of bases not matched to a gene: 8. This CDR3 region has 18 residues. This chain's CDR3 is CASSYSGLAGDPYNEQFF. CDR3 DNA: TGTGCCAGCAGTTACTCGGGGTTAGCGGGAGACCCCTACAATGAGCAGTTCTTC.

This chain uses TRBV6-1 with TRBJ1-1; possibly TRBD1 for D (6 bases). The CDR3 extends over 15 amino acids. Germline V gives CDR1 MNHNS, CDR2 SASEGT. V shed 4 bases and J shed 4 bases, with 16 bases lying between them. The CDR3 region is CASSAIWGQGTEAFF. The CDR3 nucleotides are TGTGCCAGCAGTGCGATTTGGGGGCAGGGCACTGAAGCTTTCTTT.

The chain couples TRBV2 to TRBJ1-4, with 7 bases that match TRBD1. The length of the CDR3 is 15 residues. Germline V lookup: CDR1 SNHLY, CDR2 FYNNEI. Trimming removed 0 bases from V and 6 bases from J; junction bases left unmatched: 4. The CDR3 is CASSEASRGDEKLFF. CDR3 nucleotide sequence: TGTGCCAGCAGTGAAGCATCCAGGGGGGATGAAAAACTGTTTTTT.

The rearrangement links TRBV5-1 to TRBJ1-1, with D uncertain. The CDR3 has 14 residues. V was clipped by 5 bases and J by 2 bases, with 13 bases between them. Germline V gene sequence: CDR1 SGHRS, CDR2 YFSETQ. The chain's CDR3 is CASSDLVSNTEAFF. CDR3 nucleotide sequence: TGCGCCAGCAGTGACCTGGTCAGCAACACTGAAGCTTTCTTT.

The chain joins TRBV7-3 to TRBJ2-1; maybe TRBD2 (5 bases). Trimming stripped 5 bases from V and 4 bases from J, with 15 bases between. The length of the CDR3 is 15 residues. CDR1 and CDR2 (germline): SGHTA, FQGTGA. CDR3 region: CASSPVGNRYNEQFF. Here the CDR3 DNA reads TGTGCCAGCAGCCCAGTCGGGAATAGGTACAATGAGCAGTTCTTC.

The chain carries TRBV9 and TRBJ2-1; no definite D call. Trimming cost V 0 bases and J 6 bases, with 13 bases left between them. Germline lookup yields CDR1 SGDLS and CDR2 YYNGEE. The length of the CDR3 is 15 residues. Here the CDR3 reads CASSVVPSPSNEQFF. DNA for the CDR3: TGTGCCAGCAGCGTAGTACCATCCCCATCCAATGAGCAGTTCTTC. Using reference TRBV9 and TRBJ2-1 for the parts outside the CDR3, the full variable domain is DSGVTQTPKHLITATGQRVTLRCSPRSGDLSVYWYQQSLDQGLQFLIQYYNGEERAKGNILERFSAQQFPDLHSELNLSSLELGDSALYFCASSVVPSPSNEQFFGPGTRLTVL.

The chain is built from TRBV29-1 and TRBJ2-5; the match to TRBD1 covers 8 bases. This CDR3 has 12 residues. The germline V gene encodes CDR1 SQVTM and CDR2 ANQGSEA. V shed 6 bases and J 5 bases; nucleotides not matched to a gene: 5. The CDR3 DNA sequence: TGCAGCGTGGACAGGGCTAGGGAGACCCAGTACTTC. Its protein is CSVDRARETQYF. The full variable domain, with the rest looked up from reference TRBV29-1 and TRBJ2-5, is SAVISQKPSRDICQRGTSLTIQCQVDSQVTMMFWYRQQPGQSLTLIATANQGSEATYESGFVIDKFPISRPNLTFSTLTVSNMSPEDSSIYLCSVDRARETQYFGPGTRLLVL.

The CDR3 loop reads CASSLRSGLAGLNEQFF. CDR3 nucleotides: TGTGCCAGCAGCTTACGATCCGGACTAGCGGGACTCAATGAGCAGTTCTTC. The V and J genes are TRBV7-9 and TRBJ2-1; TRBD2 aligns across 12 bases. V lost 2 bases to trimming and J lost 6 bases; unmatched junction nucleotides: 8. Germline CDR1 reads SEHNR; CDR2 reads FQNEAQ (reference sequence). The CDR3 covers 17 residues.

V gene TRBV5-1 combines with J gene TRBJ1-1; tentative D call: TRBD1 (5 bases). The CDR3 contains 14 residues. Germline lookup yields CDR1 SGHRS and CDR2 YFSETQ. The V gene lost 4 bases and the J gene lost 8 bases, with 18 bases spanning the gap. The DNA for the CDR3 is TGCGCCAGCAGCCCAGATTCCAACAGGAACGAAGCTTTCTTT. Its translation: CASSPDSNRNEAFF.

The chain carries TRBV7-9 and TRBJ2-7; weak D call: TRBD2 (6 bases). This CDR3 has 14 amino acids. Looked up from germline, CDR1 is SEHNR and CDR2 is FQNEAQ (reference sequence). V lost 2 bases and J lost 4, with 12 bases in between. Written as DNA, the CDR3 is TGTGCCAGCAGCTTAATTGGGCGGGGATACGAGCAGTACTTC. It yields the protein CASSLIGRGYEQYF.

The chain has TRBV20-1 and TRBJ2-7, with TRBD2 identical over 11 bases. The CDR3 extends over 14 amino acids. With V trimmed by 6 bases and J by 3 bases, 7 bases remained unmatched. Looked up from germline, CDR1 is DFQATT and CDR2 is SNEGSKA (reference sequence). CDR3 DNA sequence: TGCAGTGCCCCCTCTAGCGGGAGGAACTACGAGCAGTACTTC. It codes for CSAPSSGRNYEQYF.

J is TRBJ1-5 and V is TRBV2, with 11 positions matching TRBD1. Germline lookup yields CDR1 SNHLY and CDR2 FYNNEI. V dropped 7 bases and J dropped 7; count of bases not matched to a gene: 9. The CDR3 has 15 residues. CDR3 bases: TGTGCCAGCATTGGGGACAGGGGGGGTGGCCAGCCCCAGCATTTT. Translated, it gives CASIGDRGGGQPQHF.

The chain recombines TRBV6-6 with TRBJ1-4, with D uncertain. Looked up from germline, CDR1 is MNHNY and CDR2 is SVGAGI (reference sequence). The V end lost 2 bases, the J end lost 1 base, and 5 bases lay between the germline ends. The CDR3 sequence is 14 residues long. CDR3 sequence: CASSYPGTNEKLFF. The CDR3 bases are TGTGCCAGCAGTTACCCCGGAACTAATGAAAAACTGTTTTTT.

The rearrangement links TRBV12-3 or TRBV12-4 to TRBJ2-5, with 7 bases fitting TRBD1. The CDR3 spans 15 residues. V lost 6 bases to trimming and J lost 4 bases; unmatched junction nucleotides: 11. CDR3 region: CASRLTGRRRETQYF. The CDR3 DNA sequence: TGTGCCAGCAGGTTGACAGGGCGGAGGCGAGAGACCCAGTACTTC.

This clonotype was seen only once. The V and J genes are TRBV7-9 and TRBJ1-2; TRBD1 aligns across 7 bases. CDR1 is SEHNR and CDR2 is FQNEAQ in the germline V gene (reference sequence). V was pared by 5 bases and J by 6 bases, with 12 bases of the junction left unmatched. The CDR3 covers 15 residues. CDR3 DNA sequence: TGTGCCAGCAGCCCGAATATCCGACAGGGTGATGGCTACACCTTC. It specifies CASSPNIRQGDGYTF.